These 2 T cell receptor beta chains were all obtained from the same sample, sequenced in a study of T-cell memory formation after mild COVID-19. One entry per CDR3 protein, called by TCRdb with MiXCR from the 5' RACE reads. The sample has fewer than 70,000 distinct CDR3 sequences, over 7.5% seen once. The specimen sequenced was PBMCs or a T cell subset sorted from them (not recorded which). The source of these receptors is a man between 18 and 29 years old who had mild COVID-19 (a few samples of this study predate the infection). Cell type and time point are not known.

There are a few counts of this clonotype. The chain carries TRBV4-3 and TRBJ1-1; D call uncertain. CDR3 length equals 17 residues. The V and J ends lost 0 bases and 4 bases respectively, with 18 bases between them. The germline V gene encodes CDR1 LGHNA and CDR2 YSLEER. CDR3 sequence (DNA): TGCGCCAGCAGCCAAGATCCTTCAGCTGGAGACCCCACTGAAGCTTTCTTT. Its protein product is CASSQDPSAGDPTEAFF.

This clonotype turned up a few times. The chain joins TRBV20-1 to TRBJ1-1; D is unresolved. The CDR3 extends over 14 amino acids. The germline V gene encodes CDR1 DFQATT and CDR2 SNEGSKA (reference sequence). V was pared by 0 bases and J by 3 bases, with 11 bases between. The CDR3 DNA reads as TGCAGTGCTAGAGATCCGATGGTAGACACTGAAGCTTTCTTT. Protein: CSARDPMVDTEAFF.